A selection of T cell receptor beta chains follows, all from one sample in a study of cytomegalovirus exposure and HLA in healthy donors. Libraries were prepared by immunoSEQ multiplex PCR; TCRdb keeps only in-frame clonotypes and omits some of them. The sample records 100,000 to 150,000 clones, around 76% being singletons. Sequencing was performed on PBMCs. The receptors were gathered from a woman aged 50 to 60 in good health and CMV-seronegative. Each CDR3 is given with its conserved first and last residue. Each record gives: CDR3 length, V gene, clone size, J gene, D gene, CDR3 protein, CDR3 DNA. D genes are given only for firm matches. The size field is filled for only some rows; it gives once, few, many or a size class.

cdr3_length: 13; v_call: TRBV5-6; clone_size: once; j_call: TRBJ2-5; d_call: -; cdr3_aa: CASSAQGGETQYF; cdr3_nt: TGTGCCAGCAGCGCCCAAGGGGGAGAGACCCAGTACTTC
cdr3_length: 14; v_call: TRBV9; clone_size: once; j_call: TRBJ1-2; d_call: -; cdr3_aa: CASRKGGIRDGYTF; cdr3_nt: TGTGCCAGCAGGAAGGGGGGGATTAGGGATGGCTACACCTTC
cdr3_length: 16; v_call: TRBV7-6; clone_size: once; j_call: TRBJ2-1; d_call: TRBD2; cdr3_aa: CASSLVGGNSYNEQFF; cdr3_nt: TGTGCCAGCAGCTTAGTGGGGGGGAACTCCTACAATGAGCAGTTCTTC
cdr3_length: 14; v_call: TRBV7-2; clone_size: -; j_call: TRBJ2-7; d_call: TRBD2; cdr3_aa: CASSPGLASYEQYF; cdr3_nt: TGTGCCAGCAGCCCGGGACTAGCCTCCTACGAGCAGTACTTC
cdr3_length: 17; v_call: TRBV14; clone_size: -; j_call: TRBJ2-3; d_call: -; cdr3_aa: CASSQDLRGDGTDTQYF; cdr3_nt: TGTGCCAGCAGCCAAGACTTGCGGGGTGACGGCACAGATACGCAGTATTTT
cdr3_length: 11; v_call: TRBV18; clone_size: -; j_call: TRBJ1-1; d_call: -; cdr3_aa: CASSPTGEAFF; cdr3_nt: TGTGCCAGCTCACCTACAGGGGAAGCTTTCTTT
cdr3_length: 12; v_call: TRBV6-5; clone_size: -; j_call: TRBJ2-3; d_call: -; cdr3_aa: CASSSSTDTQYF; cdr3_nt: TGTGCCAGCAGCTCTAGCACAGATACGCAGTATTTT
cdr3_length: 13; v_call: TRBV13; clone_size: -; j_call: TRBJ2-3; d_call: -; cdr3_aa: CASSFLDSDTQYF; cdr3_nt: TGTGCCAGCAGCTTCCTAGACTCAGATACGCAGTATTTT
cdr3_length: 14; v_call: TRBV6-1; clone_size: -; j_call: TRBJ2-3; d_call: -; cdr3_aa: CASSERAAGDTQYF; cdr3_nt: TGTGCCAGCAGTGAACGGGCGGCGGGCGATACGCAGTATTTT
cdr3_length: 15; v_call: TRBV7-2; clone_size: -; j_call: TRBJ2-4; d_call: -; cdr3_aa: CASSTTSGLTNIQYF; cdr3_nt: TGTGCCAGCAGCACCACGAGCGGGTTGACCAACATTCAGTACTTC
cdr3_length: 15; v_call: TRBV13; clone_size: -; j_call: TRBJ2-4; d_call: -; cdr3_aa: CASSPPNVAKNIQYF; cdr3_nt: TGTGCCAGCAGCCCGCCTAATGTAGCCAAAAACATTCAGTACTTC
cdr3_length: 14; v_call: TRBV6-5; clone_size: -; j_call: TRBJ2-2; d_call: TRBD2; cdr3_aa: CASSSGRGTGELFF; cdr3_nt: TGTGCCAGCAGTTCCGGGCGGGGGACCGGGGAGCTGTTTTTT
cdr3_length: 18; v_call: TRBV5-1; clone_size: -; j_call: TRBJ2-1; d_call: TRBD1; cdr3_aa: CASSLWGSSGTGGNEQFF; cdr3_nt: TGCGCCAGCAGCTTGTGGGGGTCCTCCGGGACAGGGGGGAATGAGCAGTTCTTC
cdr3_length: 13; v_call: TRBV29-1; clone_size: few; j_call: TRBJ2-3; d_call: TRBD2; cdr3_aa: CSVGLAGTDTQYF; cdr3_nt: TGCAGCGTGGGACTAGCGGGCACAGATACGCAGTATTTT
cdr3_length: 16; v_call: TRBV9; clone_size: -; j_call: TRBJ2-5; d_call: TRBD2; cdr3_aa: CASSPRTREYQETQYF; cdr3_nt: TGTGCCAGCAGCCCGAGGACTAGGGAGTACCAAGAGACCCAGTACTTC
cdr3_length: 15; v_call: TRBV7-2; clone_size: -; j_call: TRBJ1-1; d_call: -; cdr3_aa: CASSPVRFRETEAFF; cdr3_nt: TGTGCCAGCAGCCCTGTGCGGTTTCGGGAGACTGAAGCTTTCTTT
cdr3_length: 15; v_call: TRBV4-2; clone_size: once; j_call: TRBJ2-6; d_call: -; cdr3_aa: CASSPGGSGANVLTF; cdr3_nt: TGTGCCAGCAGCCCCGGGGGATCTGGGGCCAACGTCCTGACTTTC
cdr3_length: 14; v_call: TRBV4-1; clone_size: once; j_call: TRBJ2-7; d_call: TRBD1; cdr3_aa: CASSPRDRTGEQYF; cdr3_nt: TGCGCCAGCAGCCCCCGGGACAGGACCGGCGAGCAGTACTTC
cdr3_length: 15; v_call: TRBV9; clone_size: few; j_call: TRBJ2-5; d_call: TRBD1; cdr3_aa: CASSGTGQDFETQYF; cdr3_nt: TGTGCCAGCAGCGGGACGGGACAGGACTTTGAGACCCAGTACTTC
cdr3_length: 16; v_call: TRBV6-4; clone_size: -; j_call: TRBJ2-1; d_call: TRBD2; cdr3_aa: CASSWTSGNVANEQFF; cdr3_nt: TGTGCCAGCAGTTGGACTAGCGGGAACGTTGCCAATGAGCAGTTCTTC
cdr3_length: 16; v_call: TRBV4-1; clone_size: -; j_call: TRBJ2-1; d_call: TRBD2; cdr3_aa: CASSPLAESSYNEQFF; cdr3_nt: TGCGCCAGCAGCCCCCTAGCGGAGAGCTCCTACAATGAGCAGTTCTTC
cdr3_length: 16; v_call: TRBV9; clone_size: -; j_call: TRBJ2-3; d_call: TRBD1; cdr3_aa: CASSVVGQGLSDTQYF; cdr3_nt: TGTGCCAGCAGCGTGGTGGGACAGGGGCTCTCAGATACGCAGTATTTT
cdr3_length: 12; v_call: TRBV10-3; clone_size: -; j_call: TRBJ1-3; d_call: -; cdr3_aa: CAISELAATIYF; cdr3_nt: TGTGCCATCAGTGAACTAGCTGCCACCATATATTTT
cdr3_length: 16; v_call: TRBV7-2; clone_size: -; j_call: TRBJ2-3; d_call: TRBD1; cdr3_aa: CASPPAGQGATDTQYF; cdr3_nt: TGTGCCAGCCCCCCTGCGGGACAGGGGGCCACAGATACGCAGTATTTT
cdr3_length: 11; v_call: TRBV6-6; clone_size: -; j_call: TRBJ1-2; d_call: -; cdr3_aa: CASSYEYGYTF; cdr3_nt: TGTGCCAGCAGTTACGAGTATGGCTACACCTTC
cdr3_length: 10; v_call: TRBV29-1; clone_size: -; j_call: TRBJ2-1; d_call: TRBD1; cdr3_aa: CSVVRGHRFF; cdr3_nt: TGCAGCGTTGTAAGGGGGCATCGGTTCTTC
cdr3_length: 11; v_call: TRBV28; clone_size: few; j_call: TRBJ1-2; d_call: -; cdr3_aa: CASSFRQGSSF; cdr3_nt: TGTGCCAGCAGTTTTCGTCAGGGATCGTCCTTC
cdr3_length: 15; v_call: TRBV5-1; clone_size: -; j_call: TRBJ1-4; d_call: -; cdr3_aa: CASSLGQGQGEKLFF; cdr3_nt: TGCGCCAGCAGCTTGGGTCAGGGGCAAGGTGAAAAACTGTTTTTT
cdr3_length: 15; v_call: TRBV19; clone_size: few; j_call: TRBJ2-1; d_call: TRBD2; cdr3_aa: CASTEGGSSYNEQFF; cdr3_nt: TGTGCCAGTACAGAAGGCGGGAGCTCCTACAATGAGCAGTTCTTC
cdr3_length: 16; v_call: TRBV5-1; clone_size: -; j_call: TRBJ2-1; d_call: TRBD2; cdr3_aa: CASTSTSGASYNEQFF; cdr3_nt: TGCGCCAGCACCTCGACTAGCGGGGCTTCCTACAATGAGCAGTTCTTC
cdr3_length: 19; v_call: TRBV15; clone_size: -; j_call: TRBJ1-4; d_call: TRBD1; cdr3_aa: CATSRHGQGARGANEKLFF; cdr3_nt: TGTGCCACCAGCAGACACGGACAGGGGGCGAGAGGTGCTAATGAAAAACTGTTTTTT
cdr3_length: 14; v_call: TRBV7-6; clone_size: -; j_call: TRBJ1-1; d_call: -; cdr3_aa: CASSLALANTEAFF; cdr3_nt: TGTGCCAGCAGCTTAGCTTTGGCGAACACTGAAGCTTTCTTT
cdr3_length: 14; v_call: TRBV6-1; clone_size: -; j_call: TRBJ2-7; d_call: -; cdr3_aa: CASGGSYTSYEQYF; cdr3_nt: TGTGCCAGCGGAGGCAGCTACACCTCCTACGAGCAGTACTTC
cdr3_length: 15; v_call: TRBV4-3; clone_size: once; j_call: TRBJ2-2; d_call: -; cdr3_aa: CASSPNRDPTGELFF; cdr3_nt: TGCGCCAGCAGCCCCAACAGGGATCCTACCGGGGAGCTGTTTTTT
cdr3_length: 13; v_call: TRBV29-1; clone_size: -; j_call: TRBJ1-2; d_call: TRBD1; cdr3_aa: CSVEDRDSYGYTF; cdr3_nt: TGCAGCGTTGAAGATCGGGACAGCTATGGCTACACCTTC
cdr3_length: 15; v_call: TRBV4-2; clone_size: -; j_call: TRBJ1-2; d_call: TRBD1; cdr3_aa: CASSQDRTGDYGYTF; cdr3_nt: TGTGCCAGCAGCCAAGATCGGACAGGAGACTATGGCTACACCTTC
cdr3_length: 14; v_call: TRBV25-1; clone_size: -; j_call: TRBJ2-1; d_call: TRBD2; cdr3_aa: CASGASGSYNEQFF; cdr3_nt: TGTGCCAGCGGGGCTAGCGGGTCCTACAATGAGCAGTTCTTC
cdr3_length: 15; v_call: TRBV18; clone_size: -; j_call: TRBJ1-3; d_call: -; cdr3_aa: CASSPFATVGNTIYF; cdr3_nt: TGTGCCAGCTCACCGTTTGCGACAGTTGGAAACACCATATATTTT
cdr3_length: 14; v_call: TRBV27; clone_size: few; j_call: TRBJ2-7; d_call: TRBD2; cdr3_aa: CASRRLAGAHEQYF; cdr3_nt: TGTGCCAGCAGGCGACTAGCGGGAGCCCACGAGCAGTACTTC
cdr3_length: 17; v_call: TRBV9; clone_size: -; j_call: TRBJ2-1; d_call: TRBD2; cdr3_aa: CASSPLRGLAGNNEQFF; cdr3_nt: TGTGCCAGCAGCCCCCTTAGGGGACTAGCGGGCAACAATGAGCAGTTCTTC
cdr3_length: 16; v_call: TRBV27; clone_size: -; j_call: TRBJ2-7; d_call: -; cdr3_aa: CASSLYYRVNPYEQYF; cdr3_nt: TGTGCCAGCAGTTTATATTACAGGGTCAATCCCTACGAGCAGTACTTC
cdr3_length: 14; v_call: TRBV6-5; clone_size: -; j_call: TRBJ1-2; d_call: TRBD1; cdr3_aa: CASRRGQGSYGYTF; cdr3_nt: TGTGCCAGCAGGAGAGGACAGGGGAGCTATGGCTACACCTTC
cdr3_length: 14; v_call: TRBV4-3; clone_size: -; j_call: TRBJ1-4; d_call: TRBD1; cdr3_aa: CASSSGTGGEKLFF; cdr3_nt: TGCGCCAGCAGCTCCGGGACAGGGGGCGAAAAACTGTTTTTT
cdr3_length: 14; v_call: TRBV19; clone_size: -; j_call: TRBJ1-2; d_call: TRBD1; cdr3_aa: CASSIPGTGFGYTF; cdr3_nt: TGTGCCAGTAGTATCCCCGGGACAGGTTTCGGCTACACCTTC
cdr3_length: 16; v_call: TRBV6-1; clone_size: -; j_call: TRBJ1-4; d_call: -; cdr3_aa: CASSEKAGEFREKLFF; cdr3_nt: TGTGCCAGCAGTGAAAAGGCAGGGGAGTTTCGGGAAAAACTGTTTTTT
cdr3_length: 15; v_call: TRBV30; clone_size: -; j_call: TRBJ2-5; d_call: TRBD1; cdr3_aa: CAWSARQGGIGFQYF; cdr3_nt: TGTGCCTGGAGTGCCAGACAGGGTGGTATTGGGTTCCAGTACTTC
cdr3_length: 14; v_call: TRBV28; clone_size: -; j_call: TRBJ2-7; d_call: -; cdr3_aa: CASLGLGSHTVQYF; cdr3_nt: TGTGCCAGCCTGGGGCTGGGTAGTCATACGGTGCAGTACTTC
cdr3_length: 13; v_call: TRBV5-6; clone_size: -; j_call: TRBJ1-2; d_call: -; cdr3_aa: CASSFSQVYGYTF; cdr3_nt: TGTGCCAGCAGCTTTTCACAGGTCTATGGCTACACCTTC